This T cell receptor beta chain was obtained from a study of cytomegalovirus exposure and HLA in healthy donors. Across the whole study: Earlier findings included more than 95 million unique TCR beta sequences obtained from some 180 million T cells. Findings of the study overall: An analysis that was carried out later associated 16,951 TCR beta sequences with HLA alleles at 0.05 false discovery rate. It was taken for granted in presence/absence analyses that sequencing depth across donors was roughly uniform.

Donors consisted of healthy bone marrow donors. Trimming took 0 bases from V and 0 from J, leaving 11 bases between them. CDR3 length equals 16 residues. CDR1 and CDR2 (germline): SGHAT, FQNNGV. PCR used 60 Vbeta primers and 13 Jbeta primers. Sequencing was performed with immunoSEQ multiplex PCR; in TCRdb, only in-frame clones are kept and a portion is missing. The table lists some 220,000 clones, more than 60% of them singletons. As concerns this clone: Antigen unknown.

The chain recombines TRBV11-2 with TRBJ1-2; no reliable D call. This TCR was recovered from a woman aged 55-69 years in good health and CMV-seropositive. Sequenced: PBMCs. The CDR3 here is CASSLDRSRANYGYTF. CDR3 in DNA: TGTGCCAGCAGCTTAGATCGGTCGCGAGCTAACTATGGCTACACCTTC. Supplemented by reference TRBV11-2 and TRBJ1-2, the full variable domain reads EAGVAQSPRYKIIEKRQSVAFWCNPISGHATLYWYQQILGQGPKLLIQFQNNGVVDDSQLPKDRFSAERLKGVDSTLKIQPAKLEDSAVYLCASSLDRSRANYGYTFGSGTRLTVV.